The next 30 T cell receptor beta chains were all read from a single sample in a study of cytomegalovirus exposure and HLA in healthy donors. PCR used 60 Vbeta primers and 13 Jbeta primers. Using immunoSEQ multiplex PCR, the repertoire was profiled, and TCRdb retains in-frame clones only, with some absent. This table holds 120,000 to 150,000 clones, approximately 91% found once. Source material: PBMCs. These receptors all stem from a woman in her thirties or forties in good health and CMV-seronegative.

This CDR3 reads CATREGQGPSGQYF. DNA for the CDR3: TGTGCCACCAGGGAAGGACAGGGGCCCTCAGGTCAGTACTTC. The gene calls are TRBV15 and TRBJ2-7, with 9 bases fitting TRBD1. Germline V lookup: CDR1 LNHNV, CDR2 YYDKDF (reference sequence). With V trimmed by 6 bases and J by 10 bases, 13 bases remained unmatched. The CDR3 is 14 residues long.

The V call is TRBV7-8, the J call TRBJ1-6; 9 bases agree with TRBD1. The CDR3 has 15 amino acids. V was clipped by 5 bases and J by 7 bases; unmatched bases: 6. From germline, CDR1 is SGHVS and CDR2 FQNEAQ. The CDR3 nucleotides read TGTGCCAGCAGCCAAGGAGGGACAGGGAATTCACCCCTCCACTTT. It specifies CASSQGGTGNSPLHF.

DNA for the CDR3: TGTGCCACTGGAGTGAACGCGAACACTGAAGCTTTCTTT. Translating gives CATGVNANTEAFF. The chain combines TRBV19 with TRBJ1-1; no clear D. The germline V gene encodes CDR1 LNHDA and CDR2 SQIVND (reference sequence). CDR3 size: 13 residues. V lost 10 bases, J lost 1 base, and 13 bases lay in between.

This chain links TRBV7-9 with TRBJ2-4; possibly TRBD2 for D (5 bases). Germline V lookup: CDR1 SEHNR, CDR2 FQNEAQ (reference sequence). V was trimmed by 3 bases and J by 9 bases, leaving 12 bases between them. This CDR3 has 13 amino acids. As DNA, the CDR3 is TGTGCCAGCAGCTTCACTGCCGGAGGCATTCAGTACTTC. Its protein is CASSFTAGGIQYF.

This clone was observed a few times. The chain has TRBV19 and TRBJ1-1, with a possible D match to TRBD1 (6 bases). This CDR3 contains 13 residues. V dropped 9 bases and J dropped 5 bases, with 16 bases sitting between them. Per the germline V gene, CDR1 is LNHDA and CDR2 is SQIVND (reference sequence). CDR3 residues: CASVTQGRTEAFF. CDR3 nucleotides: TGTGCCAGCGTAACACAGGGACGGACTGAAGCTTTCTTT. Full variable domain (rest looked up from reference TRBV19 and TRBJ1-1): DGGITQSPKYLFRKEGQNVTLSCEQNLNHDAMYWYRQDPGQGLRLIYYSQIVNDFQKGDIAEGYSVSREKKESFPLTVTSAQKNPTAFYLCASVTQGRTEAFFGQGTRLTVV.

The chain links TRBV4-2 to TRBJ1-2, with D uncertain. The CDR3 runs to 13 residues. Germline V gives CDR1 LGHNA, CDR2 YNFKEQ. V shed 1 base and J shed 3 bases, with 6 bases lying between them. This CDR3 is CASSQGSDYGYTF. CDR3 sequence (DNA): TGTGCCAGCAGCCAAGGGAGCGACTATGGCTACACCTTC.

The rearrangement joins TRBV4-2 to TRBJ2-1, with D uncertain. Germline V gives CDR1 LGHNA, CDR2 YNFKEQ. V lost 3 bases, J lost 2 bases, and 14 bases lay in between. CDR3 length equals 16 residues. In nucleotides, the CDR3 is TGTGCCAGCAGCCAGGAGACTGCCCGTACCTACAATGAGCAGTTCTTC. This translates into CASSQETARTYNEQFF.

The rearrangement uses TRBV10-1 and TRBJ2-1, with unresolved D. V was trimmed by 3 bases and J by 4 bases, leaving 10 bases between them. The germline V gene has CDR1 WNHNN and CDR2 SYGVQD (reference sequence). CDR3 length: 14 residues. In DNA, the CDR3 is TGCGCCAGCAGTGAACAGAGTCTTTACAATGAGCAGTTCTTC. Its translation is CASSEQSLYNEQFF.

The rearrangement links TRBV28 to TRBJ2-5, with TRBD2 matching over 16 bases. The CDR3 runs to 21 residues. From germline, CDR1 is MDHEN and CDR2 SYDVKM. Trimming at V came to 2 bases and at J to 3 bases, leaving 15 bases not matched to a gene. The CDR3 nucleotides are TGTGCCAGCAGTTTACCACCCTTGGGACTAGCGGGAGGGCTCGACGAAGAGACCCAGTACTTC. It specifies CASSLPPLGLAGGLDEETQYF.

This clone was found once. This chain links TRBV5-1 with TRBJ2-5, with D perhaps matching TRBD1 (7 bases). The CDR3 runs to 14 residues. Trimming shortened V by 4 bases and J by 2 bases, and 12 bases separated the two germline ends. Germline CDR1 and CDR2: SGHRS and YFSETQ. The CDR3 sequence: CASSRGTVQETQYF. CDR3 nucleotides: TGCGCCAGCAGCCGCGGGACAGTTCAAGAGACCCAGTACTTC.

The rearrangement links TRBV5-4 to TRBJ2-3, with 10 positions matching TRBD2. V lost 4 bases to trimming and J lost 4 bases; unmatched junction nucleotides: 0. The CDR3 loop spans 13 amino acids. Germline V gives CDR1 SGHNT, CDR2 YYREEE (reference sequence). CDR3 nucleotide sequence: TGTGCCAGCAGCGGGACTAGCGCAGATACGCAGTATTTT. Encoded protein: CASSGTSADTQYF.

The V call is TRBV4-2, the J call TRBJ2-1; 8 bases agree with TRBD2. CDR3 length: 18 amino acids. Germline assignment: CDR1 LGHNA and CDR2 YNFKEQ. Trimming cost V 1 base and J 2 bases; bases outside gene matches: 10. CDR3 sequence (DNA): TGTGCCAGCAGCCAAGCTCAGCCGCGGGAGGCGCCCTACAATGAGCAGTTCTTC. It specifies CASSQAQPREAPYNEQFF.

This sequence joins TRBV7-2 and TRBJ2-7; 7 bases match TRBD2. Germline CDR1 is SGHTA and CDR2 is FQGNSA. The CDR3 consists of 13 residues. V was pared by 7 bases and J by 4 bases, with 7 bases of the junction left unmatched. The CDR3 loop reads CASTGGSTYEQYF. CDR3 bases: TGTGCCAGCACTGGCGGGAGCACTTACGAGCAGTACTTC.

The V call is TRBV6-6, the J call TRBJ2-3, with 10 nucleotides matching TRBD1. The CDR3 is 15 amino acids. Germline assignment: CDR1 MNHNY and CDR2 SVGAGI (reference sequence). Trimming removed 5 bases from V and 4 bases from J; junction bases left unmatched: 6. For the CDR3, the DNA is TGTGCCAGCAGTGGGGGGACAGGGGTGGCAGATACGCAGTATTTT. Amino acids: CASSGGTGVADTQYF.

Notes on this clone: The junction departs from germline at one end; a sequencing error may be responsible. The CDR3 bases are TGTTCCAGCAGCTCAAATCGACAGACCACTGAAGCTTTCTTT. Translation gives CSSSSNRQTTEAFF. This chain links TRBV7-9 with TRBJ1-1, with D tentatively TRBD1 (5 bases). Germline values: CDR1 SEHNR, CDR2 FQNEAQ (reference sequence). The CDR3 runs 14 residues.

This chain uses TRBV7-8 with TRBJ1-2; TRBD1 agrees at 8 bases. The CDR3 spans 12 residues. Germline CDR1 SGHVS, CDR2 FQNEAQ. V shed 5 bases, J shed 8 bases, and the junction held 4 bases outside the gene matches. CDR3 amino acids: CASSGGTGGYTF. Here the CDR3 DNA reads TGTGCCAGCAGCGGCGGGACAGGCGGCTACACCTTC.

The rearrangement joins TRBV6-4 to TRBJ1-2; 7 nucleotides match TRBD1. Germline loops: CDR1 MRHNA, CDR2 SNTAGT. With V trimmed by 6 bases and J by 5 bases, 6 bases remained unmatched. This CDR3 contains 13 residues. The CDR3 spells CASSEQGWYGYTF. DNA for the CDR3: TGTGCCAGCAGCGAACAGGGGTGGTATGGCTACACCTTC.

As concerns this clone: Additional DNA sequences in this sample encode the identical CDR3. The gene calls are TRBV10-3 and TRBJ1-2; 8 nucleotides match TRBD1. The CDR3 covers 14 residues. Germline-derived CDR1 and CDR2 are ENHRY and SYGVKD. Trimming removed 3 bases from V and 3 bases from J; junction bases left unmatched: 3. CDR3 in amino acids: CAISETGGDYGYTF. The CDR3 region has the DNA TGTGCCATCAGTGAAACAGGGGGGGACTATGGCTACACCTTC.

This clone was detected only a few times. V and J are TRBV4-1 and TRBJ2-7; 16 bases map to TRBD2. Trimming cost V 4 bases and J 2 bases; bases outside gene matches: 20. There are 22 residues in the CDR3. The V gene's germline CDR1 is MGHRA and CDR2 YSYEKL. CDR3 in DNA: TGCGCCAGCAGCCCCCCGGGCCGAGCCGGGACTAGCGGGAGGGCCATCCCCTACGAGCAGTACTTC. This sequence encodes CASSPPGRAGTSGRAIPYEQYF.

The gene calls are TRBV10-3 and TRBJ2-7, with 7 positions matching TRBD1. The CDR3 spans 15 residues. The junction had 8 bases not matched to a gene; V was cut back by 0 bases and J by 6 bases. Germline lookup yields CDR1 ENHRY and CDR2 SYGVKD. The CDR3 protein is CAISESERGPVEQYF. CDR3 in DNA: TGTGCCATCAGTGAGTCGGAAAGGGGGCCGGTCGAGCAGTACTTC.

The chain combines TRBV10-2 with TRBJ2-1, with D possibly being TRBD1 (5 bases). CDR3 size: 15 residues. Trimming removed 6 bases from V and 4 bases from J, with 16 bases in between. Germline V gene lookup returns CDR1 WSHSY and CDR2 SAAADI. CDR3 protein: CASRGVGGPYNEQFF. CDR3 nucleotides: TGCGCCAGCAGAGGGGTCGGCGGTCCATACAATGAGCAGTTCTTC.

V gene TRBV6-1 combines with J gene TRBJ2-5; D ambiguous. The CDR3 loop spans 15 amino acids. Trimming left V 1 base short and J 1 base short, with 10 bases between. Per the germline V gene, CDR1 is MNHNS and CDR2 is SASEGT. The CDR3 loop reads CASSEGARLQETQYF. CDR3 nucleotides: TGTGCCAGCAGTGAAGGGGCCCGCCTCCAAGAGACCCAGTACTTC.

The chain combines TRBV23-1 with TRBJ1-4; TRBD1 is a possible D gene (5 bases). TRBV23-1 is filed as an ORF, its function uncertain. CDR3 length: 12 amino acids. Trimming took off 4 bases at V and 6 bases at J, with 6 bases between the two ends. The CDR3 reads CASSPRDEKLFF. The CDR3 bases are TGCGCCAGCAGTCCCAGGGATGAAAAACTGTTTTTT.

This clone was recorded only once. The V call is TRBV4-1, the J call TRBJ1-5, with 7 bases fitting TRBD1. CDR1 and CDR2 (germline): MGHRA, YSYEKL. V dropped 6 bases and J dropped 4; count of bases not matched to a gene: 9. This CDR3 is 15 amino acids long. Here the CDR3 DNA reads TGCGCCAGCAGGCTGACCGGGACAGAGAATCAGCCCCAGCATTTT. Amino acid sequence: CASRLTGTENQPQHF.

The CDR3 DNA reads as TGTGCCAGCAGTTACCCGGACAGGGCGGACTCTGAAGCTTTCTTT. Translated, it gives CASSYPDRADSEAFF. This sequence joins TRBV6-6 and TRBJ1-1; 8 bases fit TRBD1. V dropped 2 bases and J dropped 6; count of bases not matched to a gene: 8. Germline V CDR1 and CDR2: MNHNY, SVGAGI (reference sequence). The CDR3 extends over 15 amino acids.

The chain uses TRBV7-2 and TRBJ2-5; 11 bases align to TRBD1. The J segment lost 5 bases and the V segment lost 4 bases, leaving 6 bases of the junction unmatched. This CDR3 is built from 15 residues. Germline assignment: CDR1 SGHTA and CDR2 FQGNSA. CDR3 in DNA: TGTGCCAGCAGCTCCGGACAGGGGGCGTGGGAGACCCAGTACTTC. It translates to CASSSGQGAWETQYF. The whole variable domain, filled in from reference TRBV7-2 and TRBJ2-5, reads GAGVSQSPSNKVTEKGKDVELRCDPISGHTALYWYRQSLGQGLEFLIYFQGNSAPDKSGLPSDRFSAERTGGSVSTLTIQRTQQEDSAVYLCASSSGQGAWETQYFGPGTRLLVL.

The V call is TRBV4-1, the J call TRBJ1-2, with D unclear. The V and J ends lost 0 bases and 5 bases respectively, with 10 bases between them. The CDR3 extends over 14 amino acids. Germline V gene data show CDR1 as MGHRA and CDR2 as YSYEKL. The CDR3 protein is CASSQETTLYGYTF. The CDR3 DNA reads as TGCGCCAGCAGCCAAGAGACGACTTTATATGGCTACACCTTC.

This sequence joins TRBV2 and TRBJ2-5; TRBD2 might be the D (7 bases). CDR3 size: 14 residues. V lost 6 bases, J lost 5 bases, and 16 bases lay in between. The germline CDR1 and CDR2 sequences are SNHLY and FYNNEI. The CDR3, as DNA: TGTGCCAGCAGCGTTTTCGGGGGGCGGGAGACCCAGTACTTC. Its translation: CASSVFGGRETQYF.

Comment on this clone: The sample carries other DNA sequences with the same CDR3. CDR3 in amino acids: CASSLPEDYGYTF. CDR3 in DNA: TGTGCCAGTAGCCTCCCTGAGGACTATGGCTACACCTTC. This chain links TRBV19 with TRBJ1-2; D is unclear. Trimming left V 6 bases short and J 3 bases short, with 11 bases between. Looked up from germline, CDR1 is LNHDA and CDR2 is SQIVND (reference sequence). The CDR3 totals 13 residues.

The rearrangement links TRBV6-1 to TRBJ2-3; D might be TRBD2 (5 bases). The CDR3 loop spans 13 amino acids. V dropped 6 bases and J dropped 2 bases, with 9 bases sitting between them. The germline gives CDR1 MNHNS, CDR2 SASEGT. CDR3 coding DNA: TGTGCCAGCAGGACGGGAAACACAGATACGCAGTATTTT. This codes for CASRTGNTDTQYF.